A selection of T cell receptor beta chains follows, all from one sample in a study of blood T cell repertoires in COVID-19. Repertoires were generated with immunoSEQ multiplex PCR, while TCRdb's copy carries only in-frame clones and drops some. The repertoire includes over 100,000 clones, approximately 74% of them detected once, and less than 2.5% sits in the top ten. Material for sequencing was peripheral blood. The receptors originated from a woman in her seventies with acute or convalescent COVID-19. CDR3s leave out the opening cysteine and the closing phenylalanine or tryptophan.

V: TRBV27
J: TRBJ2-3
CDR3: ASRASSVTDTQY

V: TRBV30
J: TRBJ1-6
CDR3: AWIASDPYNSPLH

V: TRBV19
J: TRBJ2-1
CDR3: ASSSRGGAYNEQF

V: TRBV19
J: TRBJ1-3
CDR3: ASRFSSGNTIY

V: TRBV2
J: TRBJ1-1
CDR3: ASRPDRDLIEAF

V: TRBV10-3
J: TRBJ1-1
CDR3: AISSGGGGTEAF

V: TRBV7-9
J: TRBJ2-1
CDR3: ASSLAGVRSEQF

V: TRBV23-1
J: TRBJ1-1
CDR3: ASSQPDRGRTEAF

V: TRBV5-1
J: TRBJ2-7
CDR3: ASSLDRAYEQY

V: TRBV29-1
J: TRBJ1-5
CDR3: SVRGQEGQPQH

V: TRBV13
J: TRBJ1-2
CDR3: ASSLGQANYGYT

V: TRBV11-2
J: TRBJ1-6
CDR3: ASSLEVVSSSPLH

V: TRBV5-5
J: TRBJ1-4
CDR3: ASSLRGTGGTSLNEKLF

V: TRBV3-1/TRBV3-2
J: TRBJ1-2
CDR3: ASSQGGLNYGYT

V: TRBV5-1
J: TRBJ1-1
CDR3: ASSLFLTANTEAF

V: TRBV10-2
J: TRBJ2-5
CDR3: ASRRGVAETQY

V: TRBV5-4
J: TRBJ2-3
CDR3: ASSPGLAGGPGDTQY

V: TRBV5-1
J: TRBJ2-7
CDR3: ASSGSGTGSYEQY

V: TRBV28
J: TRBJ2-7
CDR3: ASSHGNRVPYEQY

V: TRBV3-1/TRBV3-2
J: TRBJ2-2
CDR3: ASSRRLAGGQYTGELF

V: TRBV5-1
J: TRBJ2-1
CDR3: ASTPVRASYNEQF

V: TRBV2
J: TRBJ2-3
CDR3: ASKERPSTDTQY

V: TRBV3-1/TRBV3-2
J: TRBJ1-6
CDR3: ASSQAGTSSPLH

V: TRBV7-3
J: TRBJ1-3
CDR3: ASSSGQGNTIY

V: TRBV7-9
J: TRBJ2-7
CDR3: ASSSGRDSYEQY

V: TRBV4-1
J: TRBJ1-2
CDR3: ASSPSPTGGYYGYT

V: TRBV5-1
J: TRBJ2-2
CDR3: ASSLGSGGLTGELF

V: TRBV24-1
J: TRBJ2-3
CDR3: ATSDKTGGRDTQY

V: TRBV5-8
J: TRBJ1-2
CDR3: ASSLRGGDYGYT

V: TRBV15
J: TRBJ1-6
CDR3: ATSTSDSAALH

V: TRBV18
J: TRBJ1-1
CDR3: ASSPSRDRGTEAF